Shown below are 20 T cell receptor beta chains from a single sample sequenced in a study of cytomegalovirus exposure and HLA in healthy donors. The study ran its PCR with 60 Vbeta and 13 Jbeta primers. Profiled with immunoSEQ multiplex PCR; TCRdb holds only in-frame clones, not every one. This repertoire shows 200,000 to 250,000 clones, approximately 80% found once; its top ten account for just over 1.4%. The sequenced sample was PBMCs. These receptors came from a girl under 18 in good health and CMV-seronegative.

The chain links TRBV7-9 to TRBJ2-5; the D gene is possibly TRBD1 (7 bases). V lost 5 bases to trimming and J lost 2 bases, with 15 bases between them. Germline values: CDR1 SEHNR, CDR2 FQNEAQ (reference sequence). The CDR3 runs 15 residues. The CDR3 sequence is CASSQPAGQQETQYF. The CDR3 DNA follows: TGTGCCAGCAGCCAACCCGCGGGACAGCAAGAGACCCAGTACTTC.

CDR3 in DNA: TGTGCCAGCAGCTTAAAGGGGGGGACCGGGGAGCTGTTTTTT. As protein: CASSLKGGTGELFF. This rearrangement joins TRBV7-2 to TRBJ2-2; TRBD2 is a possible D gene (7 bases). This CDR3 region has 14 residues. Trimming removed 2 bases at V and 5 bases at J, with 9 bases between. Germline V lookup: CDR1 SGHTA, CDR2 FQGNSA.

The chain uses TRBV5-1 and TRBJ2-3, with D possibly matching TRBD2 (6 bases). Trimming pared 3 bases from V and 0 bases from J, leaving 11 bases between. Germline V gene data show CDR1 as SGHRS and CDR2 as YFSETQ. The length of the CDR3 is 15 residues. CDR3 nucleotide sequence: TGCGCCAGCAGCTCAGGGACTGACAGCACAGATACGCAGTATTTT. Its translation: CASSSGTDSTDTQYF.

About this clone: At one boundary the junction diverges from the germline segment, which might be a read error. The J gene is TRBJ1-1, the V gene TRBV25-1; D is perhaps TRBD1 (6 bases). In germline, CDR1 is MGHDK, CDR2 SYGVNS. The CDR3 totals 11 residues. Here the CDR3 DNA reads TGTGCCAGCAGTGATATTCAAGGACAGAAATTT. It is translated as CASSDIQGQKF.

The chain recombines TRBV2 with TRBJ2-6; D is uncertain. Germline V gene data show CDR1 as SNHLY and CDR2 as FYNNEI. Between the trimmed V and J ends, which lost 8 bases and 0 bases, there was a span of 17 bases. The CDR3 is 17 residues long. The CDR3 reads CASRGLKINSGANVLTF. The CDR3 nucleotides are TGTGCCAGCCGCGGTCTCAAGATTAACTCTGGGGCCAACGTCCTGACTTTC.

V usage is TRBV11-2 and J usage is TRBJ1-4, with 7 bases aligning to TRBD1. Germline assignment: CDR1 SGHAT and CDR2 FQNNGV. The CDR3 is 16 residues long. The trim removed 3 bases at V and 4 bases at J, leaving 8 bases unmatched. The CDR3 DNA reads TGTGCCAGCAGCTTGATAGGGGACAGTGTTAATGAAAAACTGTTTTTT. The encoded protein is CASSLIGDSVNEKLFF.

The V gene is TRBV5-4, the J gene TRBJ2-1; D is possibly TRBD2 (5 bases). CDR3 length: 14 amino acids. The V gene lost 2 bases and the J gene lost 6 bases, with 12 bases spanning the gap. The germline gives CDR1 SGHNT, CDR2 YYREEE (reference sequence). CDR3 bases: TGTGCCAGCAGCTTACTAGAAAGGCCCAATGAGCAGTTCTTC. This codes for CASSLLERPNEQFF. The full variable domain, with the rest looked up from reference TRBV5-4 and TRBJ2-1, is ETGVTQSPTHLIKTRGQQVTLRCSSQSGHNTVSWYQQALGQGPQFIFQYYREEENGRGNFPPRFSGLQFPNYSSELNVNALELDDSALYLCASSLLERPNEQFFGPGTRLTVL.

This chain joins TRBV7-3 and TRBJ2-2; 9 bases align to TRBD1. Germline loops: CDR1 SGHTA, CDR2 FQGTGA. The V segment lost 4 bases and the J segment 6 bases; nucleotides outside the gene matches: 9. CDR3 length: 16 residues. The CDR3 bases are TGTGCCAGCAGCTCAACCCGGACAGGGGTGGCCGGGGAGCTGTTTTTT. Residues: CASSSTRTGVAGELFF.

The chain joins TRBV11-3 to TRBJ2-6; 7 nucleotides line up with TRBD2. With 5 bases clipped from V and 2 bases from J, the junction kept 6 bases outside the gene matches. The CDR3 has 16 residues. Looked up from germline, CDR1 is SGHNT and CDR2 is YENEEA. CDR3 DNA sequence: TGTGCCAGCAGCCGCGGGAGTTCAACTGGGGCCAACGTCCTGACTTTC. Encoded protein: CASSRGSSTGANVLTF. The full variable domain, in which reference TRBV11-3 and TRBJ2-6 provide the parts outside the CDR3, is EAGVVQSPRYKIIEKKQPVAFWCNPISGHNTLYWYLQNLGQGPELLIRYENEEAVDDSQLPKDRFSAERLKGVDSTLKIQPAELGDSAVYLCASSRGSSTGANVLTFGAGSRLTVL.

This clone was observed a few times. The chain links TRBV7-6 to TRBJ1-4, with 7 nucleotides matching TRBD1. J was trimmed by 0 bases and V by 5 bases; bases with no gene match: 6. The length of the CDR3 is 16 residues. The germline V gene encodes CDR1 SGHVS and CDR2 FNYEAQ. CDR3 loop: CASSTGTAPTNEKLFF. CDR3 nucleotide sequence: TGTGCCAGCAGCACTGGGACAGCCCCAACTAATGAAAAACTGTTTTTT.

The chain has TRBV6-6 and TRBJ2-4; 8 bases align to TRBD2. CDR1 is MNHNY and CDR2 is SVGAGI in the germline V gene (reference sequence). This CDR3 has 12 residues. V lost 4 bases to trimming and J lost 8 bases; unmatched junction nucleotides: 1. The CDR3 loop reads CASSSAGDIQYF. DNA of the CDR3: TGTGCCAGCAGTTCAGCGGGGGACATTCAGTACTTC.

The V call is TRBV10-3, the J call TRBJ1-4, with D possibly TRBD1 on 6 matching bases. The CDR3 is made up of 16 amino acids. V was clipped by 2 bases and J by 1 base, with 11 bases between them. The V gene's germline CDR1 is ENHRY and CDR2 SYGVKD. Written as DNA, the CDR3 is TGTGCCATCAGTGAGCGAGGGGGGGGAACTAATGAAAAACTGTTTTTT. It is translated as CAISERGGGTNEKLFF.

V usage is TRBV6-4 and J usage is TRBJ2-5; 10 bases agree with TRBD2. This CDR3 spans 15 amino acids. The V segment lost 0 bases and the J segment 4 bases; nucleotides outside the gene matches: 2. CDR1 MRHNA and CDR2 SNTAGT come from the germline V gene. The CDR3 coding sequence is TGTGCCAGCAGTGACTCGGGACTAGCGACAGAGACCCAGTACTTC. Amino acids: CASSDSGLATETQYF.

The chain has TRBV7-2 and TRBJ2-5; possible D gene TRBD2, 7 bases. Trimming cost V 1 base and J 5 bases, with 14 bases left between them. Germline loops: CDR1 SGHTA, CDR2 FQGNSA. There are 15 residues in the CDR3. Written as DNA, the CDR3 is TGTGCCAGCAGCTTAGAATCGGGGGGCTGGGAGACCCAGTACTTC. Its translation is CASSLESGGWETQYF.

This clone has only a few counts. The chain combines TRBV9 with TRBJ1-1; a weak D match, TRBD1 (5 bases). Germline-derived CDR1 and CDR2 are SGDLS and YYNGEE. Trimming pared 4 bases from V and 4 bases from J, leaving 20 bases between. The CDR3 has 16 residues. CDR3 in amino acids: CASSPTTQGIATEAFF. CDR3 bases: TGTGCCAGCAGCCCAACTACCCAGGGTATAGCCACTGAAGCTTTCTTT. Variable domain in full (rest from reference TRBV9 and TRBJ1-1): DSGVTQTPKHLITATGQRVTLRCSPRSGDLSVYWYQQSLDQGLQFLIQYYNGEERAKGNILERFSAQQFPDLHSELNLSSLELGDSALYFCASSPTTQGIATEAFFGQGTRLTVV.

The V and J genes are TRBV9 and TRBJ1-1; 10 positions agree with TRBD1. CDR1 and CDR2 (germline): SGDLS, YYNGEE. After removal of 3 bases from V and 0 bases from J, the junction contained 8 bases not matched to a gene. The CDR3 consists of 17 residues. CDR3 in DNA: TGTGCCAGCAGCGACGGACAGGGGGTGGGGATGAACACTGAAGCTTTCTTT. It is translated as CASSDGQGVGMNTEAFF.

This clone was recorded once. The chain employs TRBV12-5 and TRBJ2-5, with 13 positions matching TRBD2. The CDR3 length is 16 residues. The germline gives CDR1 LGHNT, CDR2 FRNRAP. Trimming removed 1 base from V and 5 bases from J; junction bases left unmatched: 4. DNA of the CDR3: TGTGCTAGTGGTTTGGGACTAGCGGGAGGCGGTGAGACCCAGTACTTC. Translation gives CASGLGLAGGGETQYF.

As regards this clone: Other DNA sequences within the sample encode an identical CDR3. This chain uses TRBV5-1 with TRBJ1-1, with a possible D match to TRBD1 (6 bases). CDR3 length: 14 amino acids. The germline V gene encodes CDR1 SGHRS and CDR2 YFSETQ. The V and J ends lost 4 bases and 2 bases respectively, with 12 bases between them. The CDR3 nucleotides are TGCGCCAGCAGCCAAGGGGGGGAAAACACTGAAGCTTTCTTT. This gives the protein CASSQGGENTEAFF.

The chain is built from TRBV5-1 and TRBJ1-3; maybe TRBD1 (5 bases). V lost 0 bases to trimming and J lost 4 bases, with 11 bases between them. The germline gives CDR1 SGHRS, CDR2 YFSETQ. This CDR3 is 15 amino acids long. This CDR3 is CASSLDGGQGNTIYF. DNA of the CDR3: TGCGCCAGCAGCTTGGATGGCGGACAAGGAAACACCATATATTTT.

CDR3 in DNA: TGTGCCAGCAGCTTAACGAGAAAAAGGGACAGGGGGACTGGGGCCAACGTCCTGACTTTC. It encodes CASSLTRKRDRGTGANVLTF. The rearrangement joins TRBV7-3 to TRBJ2-6, with 11 bases aligning to TRBD1. The CDR3 has 20 residues. CDR1 SGHTA and CDR2 FQGTGA come from the germline V gene. V shed 0 bases, J shed 2 bases, and the junction held 9 bases outside the gene matches.